Listed below are T cell receptor beta chains from one sample, sequenced in a study of naive and memory T cell subsets. TCRdb used MiXCR to reprocess the UMI-ligation and nested PCR reads, holding one entry per CDR3 protein. The data show about 82,000 distinct CDR3 sequences, with about 9.9% seen just once and 1.2% held by the top ten. The sequencing input was naive CD8+ T cells from blood. The source is a human donor in good health. The CDR3 runs from the conserved cysteine through the conserved F or W. D genes are given only for firm matches. Size tells how often a clone was seen (once, few, many) or the class of an expanded clone, and some rows leave it out.

>TRBJ2-5|.|many|TRBV29-1
CSVEQEDYQETQYF
TGCAGCGTTGAACAGGAAGATTACCAAGAGACCCAGTACTTC
>TRBJ2-1|.|few|TRBV6-2/TRBV6-3
CASSYSWNEQFF
TGTGCCAGCAGTTACTCTTGGAATGAGCAGTTCTTC
>TRBJ2-7|TRBD2|many|TRBV4-3
CASSQLAGGGEQYF
TGCGCCAGCAGCCAGCTAGCGGGAGGCGGAGAGCAGTACTTC
>TRBJ1-1|.|many|TRBV9
CASSRSDRNTEAFF
TGTGCCAGCAGCAGATCTGACCGGAACACTGAAGCTTTCTTT
>TRBJ2-3|.|many|TRBV12-3/TRBV12-4
CASSLGGVGTDTQYF
TGTGCCAGCAGTTTAGGAGGCGTGGGTACAGATACGCAGTATTTT
>TRBJ2-7|TRBD1|many|TRBV28
CASSLNRGGQGKVYEQYF
TGTGCCAGCAGTTTAAATCGTGGGGGACAGGGAAAAGTATACGAGCAGTACTTC
>TRBJ2-5|.|few|TRBV2
CAWDGGYQETQYF
TGTGCCTGGGACGGCGGATACCAAGAGACCCAGTACTTC
>TRBJ2-5|.|.|TRBV28
CASQFALTAGPQETQYF
TGTGCCAGCCAATTCGCCTTGACCGCAGGGCCGCAAGAGACCCAGTACTTC
>TRBJ2-7|.|few|TRBV4-1
CASSQPTAFEQYF
TGCGCCAGCAGCCAACCGACAGCTTTCGAGCAGTACTTC
>TRBJ1-5|TRBD1|few|TRBV7-6
CASSLERDSYQPQHF
TGTGCCAGCAGCTTAGAACGGGACAGTTATCAGCCCCAGCATTTT
>TRBJ1-1|TRBD1|many|TRBV6-5
CASSPGQGANTEAFF
TGTGCCAGCAGCCCAGGACAGGGGGCAAACACTGAAGCTTTCTTT
>TRBJ1-1|.|many|TRBV7-8
CASSLGIGRNTEAFF
TGTGCCAGCAGCTTAGGGATAGGCAGGAACACTGAAGCTTTCTTT
>TRBJ2-7|TRBD1|many|TRBV29-1
CSVAGQGTKSEQYF
TGCAGCGTCGCCGGACAGGGGACGAAGAGCGAGCAGTACTTC
>TRBJ1-5|.|few|TRBV7-9
CASSSGRGGPEQPQHF
TGTGCCAGCAGCTCGGGAAGGGGTGGCCCAGAGCAGCCCCAGCATTTT
>TRBJ2-3|.|.|TRBV6-5
CASSWGATSDTQYF
TGTGCCAGCAGTTGGGGGGCAACCTCAGATACGCAGTATTTT
>TRBJ2-1|.|few|TRBV28
CASTSRDPSYNEQFF
TGTGCCAGCACGAGTCGGGACCCTTCCTACAATGAGCAGTTCTTC
>TRBJ2-3|TRBD2|few|TRBV27
CASSYIAGGVTDTQYF
TGTGCCAGCAGTTACATAGCGGGAGGAGTTACAGATACGCAGTATTTT
>TRBJ2-5|.|.|TRBV28
CASTGNQETQYF
TGTGCCAGCACGGGGAACCAAGAGACCCAGTACTTC
>TRBJ2-1|.|.|TRBV6-2/TRBV6-3
CASSYSRFSGSYNEQFF
TGTGCCAGCAGTTACTCGAGGTTCTCAGGCTCCTACAATGAGCAGTTCTTC
>TRBJ2-7|.|many|TRBV10-3
CAISESSTYEQYF
TGTGCCATCAGTGAGTCGTCAACCTACGAGCAGTACTTC
>TRBJ2-6|.|many|TRBV7-9
CASSLGGGANVLTF
TGTGCCAGCAGCTTAGGGGGAGGGGCCAACGTCCTGACTTTC
>TRBJ2-7|.|many|TRBV5-4
CASSPPGARLTYEQYF
TGTGCCAGCAGCCCCCCAGGAGCGCGTCTAACCTACGAGCAGTACTTC
>TRBJ2-1|.|many|TRBV10-3
CATLGGESYNEQFF
TGTGCCACCCTTGGCGGGGAATCCTACAATGAGCAGTTCTTC
>TRBJ1-1|.|few|TRBV5-1
CASSLVAGVGTEAFF
TGCGCCAGCAGCTTGGTCGCAGGGGTAGGAACTGAAGCTTTCTTT
>TRBJ2-5|TRBD1|.|TRBV7-9
CASSLGQTDQETQYF
TGTGCCAGCAGCCTGGGACAGACTGACCAAGAGACCCAGTACTTC
>TRBJ1-2|.|few|TRBV20-1
CSAPPVARDSNYGYTF
TGCAGTGCTCCCCCCGTGGCCCGGGATTCTAACTATGGCTACACCTTC
>TRBJ1-2|.|.|TRBV30
CAWSPLDLGRDNYGYTF
TGTGCCTGGAGTCCCCTGGATTTGGGGCGCGACAACTATGGCTACACCTTC
>TRBJ2-5|.|few|TRBV13
CASSPAGPQETQYF
TGTGCCAGCAGCCCGGCGGGCCCCCAAGAGACCCAGTACTTC
>TRBJ2-5|.|many|TRBV28
CASSLPGVNFQETQYF
TGTGCCAGCAGTTTACCGGGAGTGAACTTCCAAGAGACCCAGTACTTC
>TRBJ2-1|.|few|TRBV28
CASSTLQMSSYNEQFF
TGTGCCAGCAGTACCCTCCAGATGAGCTCCTACAATGAGCAGTTCTTC
>TRBJ2-7|TRBD2|.|TRBV29-1
CSVRGGTSGPSSYEQYF
TGCAGCGTTAGGGGGGGGACTAGCGGGCCAAGCTCCTACGAGCAGTACTTC
>TRBJ2-7|.|.|TRBV7-6
CASSLAGGGDEQYF
TGTGCCAGCAGCTTAGCCGGGGGCGGGGACGAGCAGTACTTC
>TRBJ2-1|.|.|TRBV5-1
CASSLEGVNEQFF
TGCGCCAGCAGCTTGGAAGGTGTTAATGAGCAGTTCTTC
>TRBJ2-7|TRBD2|.|TRBV4-1
CASSQPRSGRNYYEQYF
TGCGCCAGCAGCCAACCCCGAAGCGGGAGGAACTATTACGAGCAGTACTTC
>TRBJ2-3|.|many|TRBV12-3/TRBV12-4
CASSLNGDTQYF
TGTGCCAGCAGTTTAAACGGAGATACGCAGTATTTT
>TRBJ2-1|.|.|TRBV12-3/TRBV12-4
CASSALGNEQFF
TGTGCCAGCAGTGCCTTAGGCAATGAGCAGTTCTTC
>TRBJ1-1|TRBD1|.|TRBV9
CASSPPGQGMNTEAFF
TGTGCCAGCAGCCCTCCGGGACAGGGAATGAACACTGAAGCTTTCTTT
>TRBJ2-7|TRBD1|many|TRBV28
CASSFDLQTGISSYEQYF
TGTGCCAGCAGTTTTGACCTCCAGACAGGGATATCTTCTTACGAGCAGTACTTC
>TRBJ1-1|TRBD1|.|TRBV19
CATGIGTGAEAFF
TGTGCCACCGGAATCGGGACAGGGGCTGAAGCTTTCTTT
>TRBJ2-7|.|few|TRBV2
CASRQGTEQYF
TGTGCCAGCAGGCAGGGTACCGAGCAGTACTTC
>TRBJ1-6|.|many|TRBV14
CASSPDLYEALHF
TGTGCCAGCAGCCCGGACCTTTATGAGGCCCTCCACTTT
>TRBJ1-1|.|.|TRBV5-6
CASSQQGMNTEAFF
TGTGCCAGCAGCCAGCAGGGCATGAACACTGAAGCTTTCTTT
>TRBJ2-2|.|many|TRBV7-2
CASSLILGNTGELFF
TGTGCCAGCAGCTTAATCCTCGGGAACACCGGGGAGCTGTTTTTT
>TRBJ1-2|.|few|TRBV9
CASSVNNYGYTF
TGTGCCAGCAGCGTGAACAACTATGGCTACACCTTC
>TRBJ1-2|.|.|TRBV6-2/TRBV6-3
CASSTSGWRNYGYTF
TGTGCCAGCAGCACCTCAGGGTGGAGGAACTATGGCTACACCTTC
>TRBJ2-1|TRBD2|few|TRBV7-2
CASSLAGPNDREQFF
TGTGCCAGCAGCCTAGCGGGGCCAAACGACCGGGAGCAGTTCTTC